This T cell receptor beta chain was documented in a study of identical twins. Study-wide results and limits: Models came in too low on out-of-frame TCR alpha sharing in monozygotic twins. Cross-sectional statistics, not tracking of the same donors, supported the conclusions. Insertion counts were lower in abundant cord blood beta clonotypes, a trend that memory repertoires did not show.

This clonotype was detected a few times. The antigen remains unidentified. CDR3 length: 14 amino acids. CDR1 and CDR2 from the germline V gene are SGHRS and YFSETQ. V shed 8 bases and J shed 0 bases, with 13 bases lying between them. With template switching, a universal primer site was added, and the cDNA carried unique molecular identifiers. One entry per CDR3 protein, called by TCRdb with MiXCR from the 5' RACE reads. The sample holds 240,000 or so distinct CDR3 sequences; about 13% are singletons and the top ten take roughly 4.2%. The same data also contributed to another study, on yellow fever vaccine responses in identical twins.

The sequence came from a woman between 18 and 30 years old in good health. The specimen was memory (CD45RO+) T cells sorted from blood. The V gene is TRBV5-1, the J gene TRBJ2-3; D unresolved. The CDR3 bases are TGCGCCAGTAAACAAACTTCTAGCACAGATACGCAGTATTTT. Protein: CASKQTSSTDTQYF. Supplemented by reference TRBV5-1 and TRBJ2-3, the full variable domain reads KAGVTQTPRYLIKTRGQQVTLSCSPISGHRSVSWYQQTPGQGLQFLFEYFSETQRNKGNFPGRFSGRQFSNSRSEMNVSTLELGDSALYLCASKQTSSTDTQYFGPGTRLTVL.